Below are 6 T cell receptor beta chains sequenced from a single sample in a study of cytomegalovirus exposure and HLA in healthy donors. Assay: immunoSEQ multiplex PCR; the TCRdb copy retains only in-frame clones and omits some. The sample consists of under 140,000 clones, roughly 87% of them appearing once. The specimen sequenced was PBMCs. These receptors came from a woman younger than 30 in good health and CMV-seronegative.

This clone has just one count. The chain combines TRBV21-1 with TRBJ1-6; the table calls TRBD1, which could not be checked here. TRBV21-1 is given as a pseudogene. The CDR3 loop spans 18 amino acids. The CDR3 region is CASSKGDRGRVYNSPLHF. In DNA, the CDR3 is TGTGCCAGCAGCAAAGGAGACAGGGGGCGCGTCTATAATTCACCCCTCCACTTT.

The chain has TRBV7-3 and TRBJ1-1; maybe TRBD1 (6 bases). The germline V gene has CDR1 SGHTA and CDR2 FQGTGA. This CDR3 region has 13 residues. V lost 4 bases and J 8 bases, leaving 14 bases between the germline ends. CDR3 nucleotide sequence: TGTGCCAGCAGCTCCCTCTTACAGGGCGAAGCTTTCTTT. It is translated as CASSSLLQGEAFF.

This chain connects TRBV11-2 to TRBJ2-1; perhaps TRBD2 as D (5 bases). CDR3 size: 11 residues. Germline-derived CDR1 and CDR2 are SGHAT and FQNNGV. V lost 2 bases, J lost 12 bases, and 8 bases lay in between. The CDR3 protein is CASSLFGLQFF. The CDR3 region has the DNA TGTGCCAGCAGCTTATTTGGACTGCAGTTCTTC.

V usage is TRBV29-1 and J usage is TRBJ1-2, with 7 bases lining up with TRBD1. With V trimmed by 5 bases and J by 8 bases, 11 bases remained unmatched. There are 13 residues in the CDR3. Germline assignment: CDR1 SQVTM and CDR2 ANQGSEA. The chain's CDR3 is CSVSSGGARGYTF. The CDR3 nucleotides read TGCAGCGTTTCTTCAGGGGGAGCCAGGGGCTACACCTTC.

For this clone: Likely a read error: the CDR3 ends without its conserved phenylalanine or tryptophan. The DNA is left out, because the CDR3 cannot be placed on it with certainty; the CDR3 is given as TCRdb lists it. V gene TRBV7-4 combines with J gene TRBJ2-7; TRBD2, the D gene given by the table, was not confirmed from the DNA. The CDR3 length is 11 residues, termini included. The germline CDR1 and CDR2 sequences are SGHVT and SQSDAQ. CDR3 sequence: CASSARGAGEL.

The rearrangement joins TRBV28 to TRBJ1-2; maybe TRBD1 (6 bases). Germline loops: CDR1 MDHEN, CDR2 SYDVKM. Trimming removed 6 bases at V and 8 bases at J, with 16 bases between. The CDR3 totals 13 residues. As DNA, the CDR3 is TGTGCCAGCAGACAAACAGGGTTGGAGGGCTACACCTTC. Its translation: CASRQTGLEGYTF.